This T cell receptor beta chain was sequenced in a study of shared clonotypes between healthy human individuals. Donors included only healthy HIV-negative adults lacking recent acute infections or vaccinations. With unsorted samples, genomic DNA was obtained from 89 million or so PBMCs. Assay used: immunoSEQ multiplex PCR; TCRdb lists only in-frame clones, some missing. The sample has 490,000 or so clones, around 80% seen once. This CDR3 contains 15 residues. In germline, CDR1 is MNHEY, CDR2 SMNVEV (reference sequence). After removal of 6 bases from V and 4 bases from J, the junction contained 4 bases not matched to a gene.

The TCR comes from a woman between 35 and 50 years old in good health. Some clones in this sample may be carry-over from other donors' samples. The sequenced sample was PBMCs. The chain has TRBV27 and TRBJ2-6; 9 positions match TRBD1. In DNA form, the CDR3 reads TGTGCCAGCAGGGGACAGGGCGCCGGGGCCAACGTCCTGACTTTC. Protein: CASRGQGAGANVLTF. Full variable domain (missing parts from reference TRBV27 and TRBJ2-6): EAQVTQNPRYLITVTGKKLTVTCSQNMNHEYMSWYRQDPGLGLRQIYYSMNVEVTDKGDVPEGYKVSRKEKRNFPLILESPSPNQTSLYFCASRGQGAGANVLTFGAGSRLTVL.